This paragraph reports one T cell receptor (beta chain). Its target is not known. The record originates from a study of shared clonotypes between healthy human individuals. Profiling relied on immunoSEQ multiplex PCR, and the TCRdb table lists in-frame clones only, not all of them. Of more than 2,000,000 clones listed, around 94% are singletons. Study-wide points: Clonotype sharing among donors was thought likely to change with sequencing depth. Limitation of the genetic and exposure-history diversity represented came from the few donors.

CDR1 and CDR2 (germline): MDHEN, SYDVKM. V dropped 6 bases and J dropped 8 bases, with 19 bases sitting between them. The CDR3 has 14 amino acids. Caucasian adults residing in Nashville, Tennessee made up all the donors. Sequencing used naive CD4+ T cells sorted from blood. Subset in this sample: CD45RA+ positively selected. The chain links TRBV28 to TRBJ1-2, with D maybe TRBD1 (5 bases). The sequence derives from a man between 18 and 29 years old in good health. This CDR3 is CASREPGPREGYTF. The DNA for the CDR3 is TGTGCCAGCAGGGAGCCGGGGCCTAGGGAGGGCTACACCTTC.